Shown below are 26 T cell receptor beta chains from a single sample sequenced in a study of blood T cell repertoires in COVID-19. Profiling relied on immunoSEQ multiplex PCR, and the TCRdb table lists in-frame clones only, not all of them. The table shows about 170,000 clones, with approximately 85% occurring only once. Sequencing used peripheral blood. The receptors stem from a man aged 60 to 69 who had recovered from COVID-19.

The chain couples TRBV19 to TRBJ1-6; 8 nucleotides line up with TRBD1. The CDR3 totals 13 residues. V trimming: 7 bases; J trimming: 7 bases; junction bases outside the gene matches: 3. CDR1 is LNHDA, CDR2 SQIVND, per germline (reference sequence). The CDR3 bases are TGTGCCAGTATGGACAGGGAGAATTCACCCCTCCACTTT. Translating gives CASMDRENSPLHF.

The rearrangement uses TRBV30 and TRBJ2-5, with 8 positions matching TRBD1. Trimming removed 4 bases from V and 2 bases from J; junction bases left unmatched: 9. The CDR3 has 15 amino acids. Germline V gives CDR1 GTSNPN, CDR2 SVGIG (reference sequence). For the CDR3, the DNA is TGTGCCTGGACCCAGGGGGCCAGCTCTCAAGAGACCCAGTACTTC. Translating it yields CAWTQGASSQETQYF.

The rearrangement links TRBV5-6 to TRBJ2-1; the match to TRBD1 covers 7 bases. This CDR3 is built from 17 residues. The junction had 12 bases not matched to a gene; V was cut back by 6 bases and J by 0 bases. The germline V gene has CDR1 SGHDT and CDR2 YYEEEE. The CDR3: CASTTGKYGSSYNEQFF. Here the CDR3 DNA reads TGTGCCAGCACGACAGGGAAGTATGGGAGCTCCTACAATGAGCAGTTCTTC.

CDR3 sequence reads: CASSSRDSPNEQFF. The CDR3 DNA is TGTGCCAGCAGCTCCCGGGACAGTCCCAATGAGCAGTTCTTC. J is TRBJ2-1 and V is TRBV7-9, with 7 nucleotides matching TRBD1. CDR3 size: 14 residues. Germline lookup yields CDR1 SEHNR and CDR2 FQNEAQ (reference sequence). Trimming cost V 4 bases and J 6 bases; bases outside gene matches: 6. Together with reference TRBV7-9 and TRBJ2-1, the CDR3 gives the full variable domain: DTGVSQNPRHKITKRGQNVTFRCDPISEHNRLYWYRQTLGQGPEFLTYFQNEAQLEKSRLLSDRFSAERPKGSFSTLEIQRTEQGDSAMYLCASSSRDSPNEQFFGPGTRLTVL.

The V call is TRBV18, the J call TRBJ1-1; D ambiguous. The germline gives CDR1 KGHSH, CDR2 LQKENI. V lost 1 base to trimming and J lost 1 base, with 25 bases between them. CDR3 length: 20 amino acids. The CDR3 coding sequence is TGTGCCAGCTCACCACGGGGTCCCCCGCGGGGTTCCCTGTCGAACACTGAAGCTTTCTTT. Protein: CASSPRGPPRGSLSNTEAFF.

The rearrangement uses TRBV5-1 and TRBJ1-1; 11 bases map to TRBD1. The CDR3 is 16 residues long. V lost 2 bases to trimming and J lost 4 bases; unmatched junction nucleotides: 7. Germline CDR1 SGHRS, CDR2 YFSETQ. The chain's CDR3 is CASSFIPGTGGTEAFF. The CDR3 DNA is TGCGCCAGCAGCTTCATACCCGGGACAGGGGGCACTGAAGCTTTCTTT.

V gene TRBV4-1 combines with J gene TRBJ1-1; maybe TRBD1 (5 bases). This CDR3 is built from 16 residues. Per germline, CDR1 MGHRA and CDR2 YSYEKL. Between the trimmed V and J ends, which lost 4 bases and 0 bases, there was a span of 15 bases. As DNA, the CDR3 is TGCGCCAGCAGCCTTCGTGGGGCGGGGTTGAACACTGAAGCTTTCTTT. Its translation: CASSLRGAGLNTEAFF.

The rearrangement joins TRBV19 to TRBJ1-2, with D perhaps matching TRBD1 (6 bases). CDR3 size: 16 residues. In germline, CDR1 is LNHDA, CDR2 SQIVND (reference sequence). Trimming took 6 bases from V and 0 from J, leaving 17 bases between them. This CDR3 is CASSNMNRDANYGYTF. The CDR3 region has the DNA TGTGCCAGTAGCAACATGAACAGGGATGCTAACTATGGCTACACCTTC.

The chain has TRBV2 and TRBJ1-3; 7 bases line up with TRBD1. This CDR3 has 14 amino acids. V lost 6 bases, J lost 2 bases, and 4 bases stayed unmatched. Germline V gene lookup returns CDR1 SNHLY and CDR2 FYNNEI. As DNA, the CDR3 is TGTGCCAGCAGGGGACAGTTCACTGGAAACACCATATATTTT. Its protein product is CASRGQFTGNTIYF.

This chain's CDR3 is CASSLEQLNSPLHF. The CDR3, as DNA: TGCGCCAGCAGCTTGGAACAGCTAAATTCACCCCTCCACTTT. The genes are TRBV5-1 and TRBJ1-6; D call uncertain. CDR1 and CDR2 (germline): SGHRS, YFSETQ. The CDR3 sequence is 14 residues long. Trimming pared 0 bases from V and 7 bases from J, leaving 8 bases between.

This clone occurred once. The chain combines TRBV9 with TRBJ2-1; a possible D gene is TRBD1 (6 bases). This CDR3 spans 17 amino acids. V shed 3 bases and J shed 8 bases, with 24 bases lying between them. Germline CDR1 SGDLS, CDR2 YYNGEE. CDR3 region: CASSAKGDPRRADEQFF. CDR3 sequence (DNA): TGTGCCAGCAGCGCAAAGGGGGACCCAAGACGGGCCGATGAGCAGTTCTTC.

V is TRBV7-2 and J is TRBJ2-3; D gene unclear. V was pared by 5 bases and J by 3 bases, with 18 bases between. Germline CDR1 reads SGHTA; CDR2 reads FQGNSA. The CDR3 is 16 residues long. As DNA, the CDR3 is TGTGCCAGCAGCACCCAAGCGAGTATCGGAACAGATACGCAGTATTTT. Amino acids: CASSTQASIGTDTQYF.

This clone was detected only a few times. The J gene is TRBJ2-5, the V gene TRBV7-9; 9 bases are shared with TRBD1. The germline V gene has CDR1 SEHNR and CDR2 FQNEAQ (reference sequence). The V segment lost 6 bases and the J segment 4 bases; nucleotides outside the gene matches: 12. CDR3 length: 16 amino acids. The CDR3 sequence is CASRTKQGARGETQYF. The CDR3 DNA reads TGTGCCAGCAGGACTAAACAGGGGGCGAGAGGAGAGACCCAGTACTTC.

The chain recombines TRBV18 with TRBJ1-1, with unresolved D. From germline, CDR1 is KGHSH and CDR2 LQKENI. Trimming cost V 3 bases and J 0 bases, with 8 bases left between them. The CDR3 extends over 14 amino acids. CDR3: CASSPSQLNTEAFF. CDR3 sequence (DNA): TGTGCCAGCTCACCCTCACAGCTGAACACTGAAGCTTTCTTT.

The chain couples TRBV3-1 (or the pseudogene TRBV3-2) to TRBJ2-7, with D perhaps TRBD1 (6 bases). V dropped 4 bases and J dropped 2 bases, with 15 bases sitting between them. Germline CDR1 and CDR2: LGHDT and YNNKEL (reference sequence). The CDR3 spans 15 residues. The CDR3 sequence: CASSLAGAGAYEQYF. The DNA of the CDR3 is TGTGCCAGCAGCCTGGCGGGCGCAGGGGCCTACGAGCAGTACTTC.

This chain connects TRBV5-5 to TRBJ1-2; D is ambiguous. This CDR3 is built from 14 residues. In germline, CDR1 is SGHKS, CDR2 YYEKEE (reference sequence). The germline V and J ends were trimmed by 0 bases and 2 bases, with 8 bases remaining between them. The CDR3 here is CASSLGAQNYGYTF. CDR3 sequence (DNA): TGTGCCAGCAGCTTGGGTGCACAGAACTATGGCTACACCTTC.

This clone was picked up one time. V is TRBV6-1 and J is TRBJ2-4; 11 positions agree with TRBD1. Germline V gives CDR1 MNHNS, CDR2 SASEGT. J gave up 0 bases and V 3 bases, and 10 bases lay outside the gene matches. CDR3 length: 19 amino acids. In nucleotides, the CDR3 is TGTGCCAGCAGTGATTATCGGGACAGGGGGTACCTAGCCAAAAACATTCAGTACTTC. Amino acid sequence: CASSDYRDRGYLAKNIQYF.

The chain recombines TRBV2 with TRBJ2-3; TRBD1 aligns across 7 bases. CDR1 is SNHLY, CDR2 FYNNEI, per germline. There are 14 residues in the CDR3. V shed 3 bases, J shed 2 bases, and the junction held 2 bases outside the gene matches. CDR3 sequence (DNA): TGTGCCAGCAGTGATGACAGGGTCACAGATACGCAGTATTTT. This codes for CASSDDRVTDTQYF.

J is TRBJ2-1 and V is TRBV5-1; D is unclear. CDR3 size: 15 residues. Germline CDR1 reads SGHRS; CDR2 reads YFSETQ. The ends were cut back, 0 bases at V and 1 base at J, with 8 bases in the middle. CDR3 bases: TGCGCCAGCAGCTTGGCTGGCAGTTCCTACAATGAGCAGTTCTTC. Translated: CASSLAGSSYNEQFF.

The chain uses TRBV7-2 and TRBJ1-5; the match to TRBD1 covers 7 bases. V lost 4 bases to trimming and J lost 6 bases; unmatched junction nucleotides: 9. Germline values: CDR1 SGHTA, CDR2 FQGNSA. The CDR3 consists of 15 residues. This CDR3 reads CASSSKAGGGQPQHF. The CDR3 region has the DNA TGTGCCAGCAGCTCCAAAGCAGGGGGTGGTCAGCCCCAGCATTTT.

The chain is built from TRBV6-2 or TRBV6-3 and TRBJ1-5; TRBD1 matches at 7 bases. V shed 5 bases and J 0 bases; nucleotides not matched to a gene: 4. CDR1 is MNHEY, CDR2 SVGEGT, per germline. The CDR3 contains 15 residues. The CDR3 DNA reads TGTGCCAGCAGTCCCGGGACAGCTAGCAATCAGCCCCAGCATTTT. Its protein is CASSPGTASNQPQHF.

This sequence joins TRBV7-9 and TRBJ1-1; 8 bases map to TRBD1. From germline, CDR1 is SEHNR and CDR2 FQNEAQ (reference sequence). V lost 2 bases, J lost 0 bases, and 14 bases stayed unmatched. The length of the CDR3 is 19 residues. The CDR3 coding sequence is TGTGCCAGCAGCTTACCCTACCAGAGGACAGGGAGGGTGAACACTGAAGCTTTCTTT. Encoded protein: CASSLPYQRTGRVNTEAFF.

CDR3 coding DNA: TGCAGCGTTGGGGTCGTCGGGACTTCGGGCACTGAAGCTTTCTTT. Protein product: CSVGVVGTSGTEAFF. This chain joins TRBV29-1 and TRBJ1-1; a weak D match, TRBD1 (5 bases). The V gene's germline CDR1 is SQVTM and CDR2 ANQGSEA. The CDR3 has 15 residues. Trimming took 4 bases from V and 4 from J, leaving 19 bases between them. Using reference TRBV29-1 and TRBJ1-1 for the parts outside the CDR3, the full variable domain is SAVISQKPSRDICQRGTSLTIQCQVDSQVTMMFWYRQQPGQSLTLIATANQGSEATYESGFVIDKFPISRPNLTFSTLTVSNMSPEDSSIYLCSVGVVGTSGTEAFFGQGTRLTVV.

This rearrangement joins TRBV27 to TRBJ1-4; TRBD1 aligns across 8 bases. Trimming cost V 5 bases and J 8 bases; bases outside gene matches: 7. Looked up from germline, CDR1 is MNHEY and CDR2 is SMNVEV (reference sequence). The CDR3 covers 14 residues. CDR3 DNA: TGTGCCAGCAGTGTGACAGGGGTCAGGGAAAAACTGTTTTTT. Residues: CASSVTGVREKLFF.

The gene calls are TRBV5-1 and TRBJ1-3; D might be TRBD1 (5 bases). There are 13 residues in the CDR3. Trimming shortened V by 1 base and J by 4 bases, and 6 bases separated the two germline ends. Per the germline V gene, CDR1 is SGHRS and CDR2 is YFSETQ. The DNA of the CDR3 is TGCGCCAGCAGCTTGACAGGAGGAAACACCATATATTTT. Translated, it gives CASSLTGGNTIYF.

This clone was counted only a few times. The chain joins TRBV3-1 (or the pseudogene TRBV3-2) to TRBJ1-2, with D possibly being TRBD1 (6 bases). V was trimmed by 0 bases and J by 4 bases, leaving 12 bases between them. In germline, CDR1 is LGHDT, CDR2 YNNKEL (reference sequence). CDR3 length equals 15 residues. CDR3 protein: CASSQDTGRGYGYTF. CDR3 bases: TGTGCCAGCAGCCAAGATACAGGGAGAGGCTATGGCTACACCTTC.